Below are 9 T cell receptor beta chains sequenced from a single sample in a study of cytomegalovirus exposure and HLA in healthy donors. Generated by immunoSEQ multiplex PCR, the TCRdb table keeps only in-frame clones and is missing some. This sample has about 160,000 clones, with 84% found just once. Sequenced: PBMCs. These receptor sequences come from a man aged 30 to 45 in good health and CMV-seropositive.

This chain joins TRBV5-1 and TRBJ2-7; D perhaps matches TRBD2 (6 bases). Trimming took 4 bases from V and 4 from J, leaving 18 bases between them. CDR3 length equals 15 residues. Germline assignment: CDR1 SGHRS and CDR2 YFSETQ. CDR3 in amino acids: CASSPGGTQSYEQYF. The CDR3 DNA follows: TGCGCCAGCAGCCCTGGGGGGACGCAGTCGTACGAGCAGTACTTC.

The V gene is TRBV5-4, the J gene TRBJ2-2; D uncertain. V lost 1 base and J 6 bases, leaving 13 bases between the germline ends. This CDR3 is 15 amino acids long. CDR1 and CDR2 (germline): SGHNT, YYREEE (reference sequence). The CDR3 here is CASSLTADFAGELFF. The CDR3 DNA follows: TGTGCCAGCAGCTTGACGGCGGATTTCGCCGGGGAGCTGTTTTTT.

The chain employs TRBV10-3 and TRBJ2-3, with TRBD1 identical over 10 bases. CDR3 length: 14 residues. V was clipped by 8 bases and J by 2 bases; unmatched bases: 4. Germline V gene data show CDR1 as ENHRY and CDR2 as SYGVKD. The CDR3: CAIGTGVVTDTQYF. CDR3 nucleotide sequence: TGTGCCATCGGGACAGGGGTGGTCACAGATACGCAGTATTTT.

The CDR3 sequence is CASSYPAEGTDTQYF. The CDR3 DNA follows: TGTGCCAGCAGTTACCCCGCGGAAGGCACAGATACGCAGTATTTT. V is TRBV6-6 and J is TRBJ2-3; unclear D gene. This CDR3 comprises 15 residues. Deletions cut 2 bases from V and 1 base from J, with 10 bases between. CDR1 MNHNY and CDR2 SVGAGI come from the germline V gene (reference sequence).

The chain carries TRBV6-5 and TRBJ2-3; D ambiguous. The germline V and J ends were trimmed by 5 bases and 2 bases, with 14 bases remaining between them. CDR3 length equals 15 residues. Germline CDR1 MNHEY, CDR2 SVGAGI. CDR3 DNA: TGTGCCAGCAGTCCCAATCCGGTGTACACAGATACGCAGTATTTT. It yields the protein CASSPNPVYTDTQYF.

This rearrangement joins TRBV6-1 to TRBJ1-4; D uncertain. The CDR3 is made up of 14 amino acids. Germline V gene lookup returns CDR1 MNHNS and CDR2 SASEGT. V shed 2 bases and J shed 4 bases, with 8 bases lying between them. The CDR3 DNA reads TGTGCCAGCAGTGAAAGCCGGGGTAATGAAAAACTGTTTTTT. Amino acids: CASSESRGNEKLFF.

This chain uses TRBV4-1 with TRBJ2-1; the D is unclear. The V gene lost 4 bases and the J gene lost 4 bases, with 14 bases spanning the gap. Germline CDR1 reads MGHRA; CDR2 reads YSYEKL. The CDR3 length is 15 residues. The CDR3 DNA reads TGCGCCAGCAGCCTCCGTTCGCGTTCTTACAATGAGCAGTTCTTC. Translating it yields CASSLRSRSYNEQFF.

The chain joins TRBV9 to TRBJ2-4, with 9 bases lining up with TRBD2. The CDR3 has 14 residues. Germline CDR1 SGDLS, CDR2 YYNGEE. V lost 3 bases and J lost 7; bases outside the gene matches: 5. CDR3 in amino acids: CASSGSGRGNIQYF. The CDR3 DNA reads as TGTGCCAGCAGCGGTAGCGGGAGAGGGAACATTCAGTACTTC.

This clone has only a few counts. This chain links TRBV28 with TRBJ1-1; D is uncertain. CDR1 and CDR2 (germline): MDHEN, SYDVKM. The V gene lost 10 bases and the J gene lost 5 bases, with 20 bases spanning the gap. This CDR3 contains 14 residues. This CDR3 reads CATLLPGQWTEAFF. The CDR3, as DNA: TGTGCCACCCTACTCCCAGGCCAGTGGACTGAAGCTTTCTTT.